This TCR beta chain was recovered during a study of cytomegalovirus exposure and HLA in healthy donors. This clone has a single count. Its antigen is still unknown. General observations from the study: Despite most TCR sequences being rare, some public TCRs occurred in many donors. Apparent HLA restriction characterized most CMV-associated TCR beta chains in a later analysis.

Vbeta (60) and Jbeta (13) primers were used in the PCR. TCRdb keeps only in-frame clones here, not all; method: immunoSEQ multiplex PCR. The sample lists about 200,000 clones; nearly 80% were seen once. The CDR3 runs to 15 residues. Germline assignment: CDR1 MDHEN and CDR2 SYDVKM. V lost 2 bases, J lost 4 bases, and 14 bases lay in between. The chain carries TRBV28 and TRBJ1-2; a weak D match, TRBD1 (6 bases). Specimen: PBMCs. This TCR came from a male donor in good health and CMV-seronegative. CDR3 sequence (DNA): TGTGCCAGCAGTTTAGGGGGGGCCGGGATCTATGGCTACACCTTC. Translating gives CASSLGGAGIYGYTF.